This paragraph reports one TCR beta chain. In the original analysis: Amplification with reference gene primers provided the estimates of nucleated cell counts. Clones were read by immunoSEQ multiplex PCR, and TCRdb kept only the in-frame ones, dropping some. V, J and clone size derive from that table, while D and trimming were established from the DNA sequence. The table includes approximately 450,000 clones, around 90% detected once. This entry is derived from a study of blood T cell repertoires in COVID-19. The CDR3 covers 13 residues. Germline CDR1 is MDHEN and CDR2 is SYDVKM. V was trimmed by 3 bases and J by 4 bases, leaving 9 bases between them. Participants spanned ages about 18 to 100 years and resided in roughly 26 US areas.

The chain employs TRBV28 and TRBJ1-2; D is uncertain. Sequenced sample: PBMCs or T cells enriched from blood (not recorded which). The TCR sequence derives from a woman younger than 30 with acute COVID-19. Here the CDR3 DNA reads TGTGCCAGCAGTTTGAGGAGCTTCTATGGCTACACCTTC. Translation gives CASSLRSFYGYTF.